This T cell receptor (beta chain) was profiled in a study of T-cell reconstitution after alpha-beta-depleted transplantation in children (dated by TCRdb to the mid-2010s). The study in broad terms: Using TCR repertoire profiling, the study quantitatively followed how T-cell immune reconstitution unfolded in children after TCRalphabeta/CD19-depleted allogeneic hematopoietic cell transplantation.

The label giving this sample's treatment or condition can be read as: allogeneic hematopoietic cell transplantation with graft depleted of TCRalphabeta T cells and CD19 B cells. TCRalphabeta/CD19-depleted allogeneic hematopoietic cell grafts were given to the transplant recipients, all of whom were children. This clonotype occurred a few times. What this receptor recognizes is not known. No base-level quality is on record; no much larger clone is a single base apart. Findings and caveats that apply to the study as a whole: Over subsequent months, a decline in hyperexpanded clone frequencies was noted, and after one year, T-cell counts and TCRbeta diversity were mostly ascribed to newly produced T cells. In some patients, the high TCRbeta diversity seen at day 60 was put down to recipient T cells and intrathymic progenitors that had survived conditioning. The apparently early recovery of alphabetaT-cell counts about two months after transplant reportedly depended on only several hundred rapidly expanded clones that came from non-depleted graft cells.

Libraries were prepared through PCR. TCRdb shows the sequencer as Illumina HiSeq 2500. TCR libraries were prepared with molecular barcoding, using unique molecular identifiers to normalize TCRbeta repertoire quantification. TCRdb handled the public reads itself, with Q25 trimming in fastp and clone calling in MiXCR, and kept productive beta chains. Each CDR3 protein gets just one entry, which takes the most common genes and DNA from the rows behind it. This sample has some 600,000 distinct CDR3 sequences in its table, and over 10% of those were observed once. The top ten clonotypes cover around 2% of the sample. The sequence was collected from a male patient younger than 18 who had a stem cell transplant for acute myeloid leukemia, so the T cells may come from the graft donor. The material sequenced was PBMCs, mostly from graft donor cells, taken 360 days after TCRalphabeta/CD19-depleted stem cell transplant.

The DNA reads TGCAGTGCTCCTACCCCTATGACTAGATTTCGTGAGACCCAGTACTTC. It translates as CSAPTPMTRFRETQYF. The rearrangement joined TRBV20-1 to TRBJ2-5; perhaps TRBD2 is the D gene, with 6 bases matching. According to the germline V gene (reference sequence), CDR1 reads DFQATT and CDR2 reads SNEGSKA. V drops 5 bases and J drops 5 bases, leaving 24 bases in between. Reading from cysteine to phenylalanine, the CDR3 counts 16 amino acids. The sequence is cut down to CDR3 DNA, 48 bases in frame from base 1.